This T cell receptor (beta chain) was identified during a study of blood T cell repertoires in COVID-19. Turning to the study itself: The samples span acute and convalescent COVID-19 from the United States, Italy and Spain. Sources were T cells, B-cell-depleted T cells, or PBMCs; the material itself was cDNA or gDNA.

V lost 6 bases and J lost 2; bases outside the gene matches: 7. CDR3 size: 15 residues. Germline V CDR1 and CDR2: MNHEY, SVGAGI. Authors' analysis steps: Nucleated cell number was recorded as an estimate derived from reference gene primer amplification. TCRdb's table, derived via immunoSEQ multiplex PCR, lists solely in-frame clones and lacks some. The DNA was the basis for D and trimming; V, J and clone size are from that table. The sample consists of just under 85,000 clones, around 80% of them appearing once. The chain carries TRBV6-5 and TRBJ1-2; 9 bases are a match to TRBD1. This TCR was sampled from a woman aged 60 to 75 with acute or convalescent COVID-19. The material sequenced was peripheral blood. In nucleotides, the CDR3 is TGTGCCAGCAGGCCCAGGGACAGGGAAAACTATGGCTACACCTTC. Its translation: CASRPRDRENYGYTF.